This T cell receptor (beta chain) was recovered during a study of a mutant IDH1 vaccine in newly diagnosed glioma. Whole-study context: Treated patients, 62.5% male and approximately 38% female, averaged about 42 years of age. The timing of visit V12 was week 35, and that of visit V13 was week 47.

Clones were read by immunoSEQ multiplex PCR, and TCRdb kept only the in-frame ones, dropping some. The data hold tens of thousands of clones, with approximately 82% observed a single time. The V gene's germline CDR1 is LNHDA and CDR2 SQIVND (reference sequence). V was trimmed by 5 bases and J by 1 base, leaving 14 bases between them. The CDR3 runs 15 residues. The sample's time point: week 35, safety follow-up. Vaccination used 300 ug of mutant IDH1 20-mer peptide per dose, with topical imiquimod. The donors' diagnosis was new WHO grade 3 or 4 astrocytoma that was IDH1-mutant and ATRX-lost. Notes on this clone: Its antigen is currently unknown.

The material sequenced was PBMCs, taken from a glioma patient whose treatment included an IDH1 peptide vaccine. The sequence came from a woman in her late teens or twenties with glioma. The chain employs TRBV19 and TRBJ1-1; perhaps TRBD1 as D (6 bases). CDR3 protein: CASSWITGQNTEAFF. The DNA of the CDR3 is TGTGCCAGTAGTTGGATTACAGGGCAGAACACTGAAGCTTTCTTT.